This is a list of T cell receptor beta chains from one sample in a study of blood T cells in healthy people across ages. TCRdb re-derived calls from the 5' RACE reads in MiXCR, one entry per CDR3 protein. The sample has approximately 900,000 distinct CDR3 sequences, approximately 49% seen once. The sequenced sample was blood. These receptors were taken from a man aged 25 to 40 in good health. CDR3s leave out the opening cysteine and the closing phenylalanine or tryptophan. Clone size appears in some rows only: once, few, many, or a class for an expanded clone.

clone_size: few; v_call: TRBV11-3; cdr3_aa: ASSHTGTGANVLT
clone_size: NA; v_call: TRBV5-4; cdr3_aa: ASSFYPGKANYGYT
clone_size: many; v_call: TRBV20-1; cdr3_aa: SAPRDRGHEQY
clone_size: few; v_call: TRBV12-3/TRBV12-4; cdr3_aa: ASSVEDWETQY
clone_size: few; v_call: TRBV28; cdr3_aa: ATYRQETYEQY
clone_size: few; v_call: TRBV12-3/TRBV12-4; cdr3_aa: ASSLGFTGELF
clone_size: few; v_call: TRBV11-1; cdr3_aa: ASSGLEGDTQY
clone_size: NA; v_call: TRBV10-2; cdr3_aa: ASSRPGENYGYT
clone_size: NA; v_call: TRBV4-3; cdr3_aa: ASSQSNRDNSPLH
clone_size: NA; v_call: TRBV7-2; cdr3_aa: ASSLTSGTYNEQF
clone_size: NA; v_call: TRBV11-2; cdr3_aa: ASSQRGFDGNTIY
clone_size: few; v_call: TRBV7-9; cdr3_aa: ASSPKASYEQY
clone_size: NA; v_call: TRBV10-3; cdr3_aa: AVRDSEAKNIQY
clone_size: NA; v_call: TRBV7-6; cdr3_aa: ASSSARGQPQH
clone_size: NA; v_call: TRBV30; cdr3_aa: AWRGREGPRYNEQF
clone_size: NA; v_call: TRBV7-2; cdr3_aa: ASSLRLGSTDTQY
clone_size: NA; v_call: TRBV7-2; cdr3_aa: ASSLGWQDTQY
clone_size: NA; v_call: TRBV3-1; cdr3_aa: AGSQVWNEQF
clone_size: NA; v_call: TRBV6-5; cdr3_aa: ASSASRTADGYT
clone_size: NA; v_call: TRBV6-2/TRBV6-3; cdr3_aa: ASRKPGTGVYEQY
clone_size: few; v_call: TRBV7-2; cdr3_aa: ASSSETGRGSYEQY
clone_size: NA; v_call: TRBV2; cdr3_aa: ASSIRQGGNTEAF
clone_size: once; v_call: TRBV10-3; cdr3_aa: AIRGTGMDAGELF
clone_size: NA; v_call: TRBV6-2/TRBV6-3; cdr3_aa: ASSYPGYTLNEQF
clone_size: few; v_call: TRBV3-1; cdr3_aa: ASSQVIAGGPDEQY
clone_size: NA; v_call: TRBV30; cdr3_aa: AWGTGERNTEAF
clone_size: few; v_call: TRBV29-1; cdr3_aa: SVEDPSRVNVGYGYT
clone_size: NA; v_call: TRBV11-3; cdr3_aa: TSSSDSTVNTEAF
clone_size: NA; v_call: TRBV12-3/TRBV12-4; cdr3_aa: ASSFMGQGNTIY
clone_size: few; v_call: TRBV5-1; cdr3_aa: ASSYSSGQETQY
clone_size: NA; v_call: TRBV20-1; cdr3_aa: SASREAPTDTQY
clone_size: few; v_call: TRBV3-1; cdr3_aa: ASSQQDREYNEQF
clone_size: NA; v_call: TRBV7-9; cdr3_aa: ASSLVAQGTEAF
clone_size: NA; v_call: TRBV29-1; cdr3_aa: SVPALTSVEQF
clone_size: many; v_call: TRBV9; cdr3_aa: ASAQNQGSVYEQY
clone_size: few; v_call: TRBV6-5; cdr3_aa: ASSRVGATPIYEQY
clone_size: few; v_call: TRBV20-1; cdr3_aa: SAKGPPDTQY
clone_size: few; v_call: TRBV7-8; cdr3_aa: ASSDTRPYADIQY
clone_size: NA; v_call: TRBV9; cdr3_aa: ASSAVQGGAGELF
clone_size: many; v_call: TRBV7-2; cdr3_aa: ASRPDRFPDTQY
clone_size: NA; v_call: TRBV3-1; cdr3_aa: ASSQGPGMNTEAF
clone_size: NA; v_call: TRBV3-1; cdr3_aa: ASSQGGLARTYEQY
clone_size: NA; v_call: TRBV5-1; cdr3_aa: ASRPDGGPVGETQY
clone_size: NA; v_call: TRBV9; cdr3_aa: ASSPNRGLGF
clone_size: few; v_call: TRBV20-1; cdr3_aa: SAQSIAGGRLRSSYNEQF
clone_size: NA; v_call: TRBV9; cdr3_aa: ASSSQTGGVEQY
clone_size: NA; v_call: TRBV20-1; cdr3_aa: SARASDVRNEQF
clone_size: NA; v_call: TRBV7-9; cdr3_aa: ASSFATDRETQY
clone_size: few; v_call: TRBV28; cdr3_aa: ASSSLLTVYGYT
clone_size: NA; v_call: TRBV20-1; cdr3_aa: SARDWTGGTYEQY
clone_size: few; v_call: TRBV14; cdr3_aa: ASSQDSQRESNQPQH
clone_size: few; v_call: TRBV11-2; cdr3_aa: ASRLSSGGQYEQY
clone_size: once; v_call: TRBV4-1; cdr3_aa: ASSQDFGTAGPQPQH
clone_size: NA; v_call: TRBV5-4; cdr3_aa: ASSLAGVSSYNEQF